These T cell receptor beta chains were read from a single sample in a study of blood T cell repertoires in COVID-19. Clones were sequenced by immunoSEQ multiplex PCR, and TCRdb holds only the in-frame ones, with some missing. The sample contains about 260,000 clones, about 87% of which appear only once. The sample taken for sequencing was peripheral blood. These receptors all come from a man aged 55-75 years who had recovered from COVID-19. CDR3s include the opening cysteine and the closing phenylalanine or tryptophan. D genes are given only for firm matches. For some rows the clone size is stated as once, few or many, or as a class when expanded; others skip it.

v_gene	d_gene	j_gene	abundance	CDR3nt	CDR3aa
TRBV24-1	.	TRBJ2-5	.	TGTGCCACCTCCCGCGGGCGAGAGACCCAGTACTTC	CATSRGRETQYF
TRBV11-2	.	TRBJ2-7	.	TGTGCCAGCAGCCTACCCGGACGGGGTTCAGGCTACGAGCAGTACTTC	CASSLPGRGSGYEQYF
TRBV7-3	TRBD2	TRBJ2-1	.	TGTGCCAGCAGCCCTTCGCGACTAGCGGTCGATGAGCAGTTCTTC	CASSPSRLAVDEQFF
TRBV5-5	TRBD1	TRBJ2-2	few	TGTGCCAGCAGCAGGACAGGGGGCGCTTCCACCGGGGAGCTGTTTTTT	CASSRTGGASTGELFF
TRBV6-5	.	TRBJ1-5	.	TGTGCCAGCAGTTACTCGTGGCAACAGCCCCAGCATTTT	CASSYSWQQPQHF
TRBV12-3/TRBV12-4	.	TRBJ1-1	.	TGTGCCAGCAGTTTACGACAGAACACTGAAGCTTTCTTT	CASSLRQNTEAFF
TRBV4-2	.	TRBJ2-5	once	TGTGCCAGCAGCCAAGATCAGATGGAGACCCAGTACTTC	CASSQDQMETQYF
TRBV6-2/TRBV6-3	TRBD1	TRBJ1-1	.	TGTGCCAGCAGTTATCGTACGGGACAGGGGGAATGGGGCACTGAAGCTTTCTTT	CASSYRTGQGEWGTEAFF
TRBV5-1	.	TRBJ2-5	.	TGCGCCAGCAGCTCTCAGGTAGAGACCCAGTACTTC	CASSSQVETQYF
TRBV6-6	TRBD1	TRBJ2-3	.	TGTGCCAGCAGACCCCGACAGGGGGGAAGCACAGATACGCAGTATTTT	CASRPRQGGSTDTQYF
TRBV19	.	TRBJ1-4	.	TGTGCCAGTACCCGGTCCCATGCTGAAAAACTGTTTTTT	CASTRSHAEKLFF
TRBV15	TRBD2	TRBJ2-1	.	TGTGCCACCAGCAGAGATCGGGGGGGCCTTTACAATGAGCAGTTCTTC	CATSRDRGGLYNEQFF
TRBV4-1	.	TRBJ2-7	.	TGCGCCAGCAGCCCAAACGGACAATCTCCTTCCTACGAGCAGTACTTC	CASSPNGQSPSYEQYF
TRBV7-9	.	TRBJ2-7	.	TGTGCCAGCAGCTTAGGGTCGGGGGAGCAGTACTTC	CASSLGSGEQYF
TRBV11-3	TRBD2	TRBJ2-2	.	TGTGCCAGCAGCGGGACTAGCAACACCGGGGAGCTGTTTTTT	CASSGTSNTGELFF
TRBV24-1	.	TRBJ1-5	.	TGTGCCACCAGTGACGGCAGGATCAGTCAGCCCCAGCATTTT	CATSDGRISQPQHF
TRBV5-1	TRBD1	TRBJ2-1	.	TGCGCCAGCAGCCTTACGACAGGGCCTGAGCAGTTCTTC	CASSLTTGPEQFF
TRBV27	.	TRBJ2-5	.	TGTGCCAGCAGTTCGATACCCGCAGGAGAGACCCAGTACTTC	CASSSIPAGETQYF
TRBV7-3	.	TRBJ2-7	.	TGTGCCAGCAGCTTAACCCCGGACAGTTACTACGAGCAGTACTTC	CASSLTPDSYYEQYF
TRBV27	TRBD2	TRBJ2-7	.	TGTGCCAGCAGCATGCGGGGGGTATTGGACTACGAGCAGTACTTC	CASSMRGVLDYEQYF
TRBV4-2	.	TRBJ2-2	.	TGTGCCAGCAGCCAAGACGCTGCGGGACCGGAGGGGGAGCTGTTTTTT	CASSQDAAGPEGELFF
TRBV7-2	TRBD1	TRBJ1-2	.	TGTGCCAGCAGGGCAACAGGGGGCGCCTATGGCTACACCTTC	CASRATGGAYGYTF
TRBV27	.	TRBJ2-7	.	TGTGCCAGCAGTTTAGACATTGCGGGCCTCGTGCAGTACTTC	CASSLDIAGLVQYF
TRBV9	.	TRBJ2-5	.	TGTGCCAGCAGCGTAGCTGCCGGGGATGGAGAGACCCAGTACTTC	CASSVAAGDGETQYF
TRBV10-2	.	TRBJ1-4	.	TGCGCCAGCAGTGAAGCGAGGGGGGGGCGACGCGAAAAACTGTTTTTT	CASSEARGGRREKLFF
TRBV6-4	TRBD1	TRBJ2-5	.	TGTGCCAGCAGCCAACAGGGGGGAGAGACCCAGTACTTC	CASSQQGGETQYF
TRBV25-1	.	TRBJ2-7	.	TGTGCCAGCAGTGAATATGCGGCAGGGAAATCTGCCGAGCAGTACTTC	CASSEYAAGKSAEQYF
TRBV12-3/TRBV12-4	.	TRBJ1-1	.	TGTGCCAGCAGTTTGGCGGGAGGAGCTTTCTTT	CASSLAGGAFF
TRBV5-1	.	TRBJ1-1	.	TGCGCCAGCAGCTTGGTGTCGAACGGGAACACTGAAGCTTTCTTT	CASSLVSNGNTEAFF
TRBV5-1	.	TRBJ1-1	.	TGCGCCAGCAGCTTGGATTACTTTGAAGCTTTCTTT	CASSLDYFEAFF
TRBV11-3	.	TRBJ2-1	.	TGTGCCAGCAGCCCCACCGGGTCTTTTTACAATGAGCAGTTCTTC	CASSPTGSFYNEQFF
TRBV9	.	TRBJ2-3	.	TGTGCCAGCAGCGGCGGGGTAGCGCCGCACACAGATACGCAGTATTTT	CASSGGVAPHTDTQYF
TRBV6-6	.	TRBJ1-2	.	TGTGCCAGCAGTTACGGCGGGAGGGGAATGGGCTACACCTTC	CASSYGGRGMGYTF
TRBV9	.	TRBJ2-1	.	TGTGCCACCTCCCCCTCCGGGGGTTACAATGAGCAGTTCTTC	CATSPSGGYNEQFF
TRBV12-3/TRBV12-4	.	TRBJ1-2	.	TGTGCCAGCAGTTTCCCCCCGAGAGGCTACACCTTC	CASSFPPRGYTF
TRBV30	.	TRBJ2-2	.	TGTGCCTGGAGGAGGACTTCGCCCGGGGAGCTGTTTTTT	CAWRRTSPGELFF
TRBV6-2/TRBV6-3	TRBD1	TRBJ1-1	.	TGTGCCAGCAGTAGGACAGGGACGGACACTGAAGCTTTCTTT	CASSRTGTDTEAFF
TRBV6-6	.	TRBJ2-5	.	TGTGCCACCAGCCTTTATGGACAGTCCCAAGAGACCCAGTACTTC	CATSLYGQSQETQYF
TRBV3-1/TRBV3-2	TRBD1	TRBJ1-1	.	TGTGCCAGCAGCCAAAGACAGGGACGCACTGAAGCTTTCTTT	CASSQRQGRTEAFF
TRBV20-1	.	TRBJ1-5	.	TGCAGTGCTAGTGATAGGAGGAGGCCTCAGCCCCAGCATTTT	CSASDRRRPQPQHF
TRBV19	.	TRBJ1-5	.	TGTGCCAGTAGTCCAATGGGCCCCCAAGATCAGCCCCAGCATTTT	CASSPMGPQDQPQHF
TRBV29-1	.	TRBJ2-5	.	TGCAGCGTGGAGCTGCAAGAGACCCAGTACTTC	CSVELQETQYF
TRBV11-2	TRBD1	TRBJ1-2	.	TGTGCCAGCAGAGCGGGACAGGGCATTACTTATGGCTACACCTTC	CASRAGQGITYGYTF
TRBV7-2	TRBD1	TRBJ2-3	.	TGTGCCAGCAGCTTAGTGTCACAGGGGATAGATACGCAGTATTTT	CASSLVSQGIDTQYF
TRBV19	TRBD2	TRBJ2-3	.	TGTGCCAGTAGTACCCCCGGGGGGACGTCCACAGATACGCAGTATTTT	CASSTPGGTSTDTQYF
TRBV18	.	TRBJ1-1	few	TGTGCCAGCTCACCGAGGGGGAAAATGAACACTGAAGCTTTCTTT	CASSPRGKMNTEAFF
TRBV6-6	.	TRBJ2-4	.	TGTGCCAGCACCACAGCTCAAAACATTCAGTACTTC	CASTTAQNIQYF